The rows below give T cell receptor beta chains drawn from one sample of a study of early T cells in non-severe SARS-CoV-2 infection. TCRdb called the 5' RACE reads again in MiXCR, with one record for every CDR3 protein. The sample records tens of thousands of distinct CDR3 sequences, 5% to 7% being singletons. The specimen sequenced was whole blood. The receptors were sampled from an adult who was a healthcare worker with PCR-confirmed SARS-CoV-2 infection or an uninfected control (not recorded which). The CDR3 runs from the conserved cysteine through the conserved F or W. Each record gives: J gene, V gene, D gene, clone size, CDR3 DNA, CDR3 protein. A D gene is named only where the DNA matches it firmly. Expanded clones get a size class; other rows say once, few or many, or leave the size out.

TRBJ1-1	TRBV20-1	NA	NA	TGCAGTGCTAGGCTTAACACTGAAGCTTTCTTT	CSARLNTEAFF
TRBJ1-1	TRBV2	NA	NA	TGTGCCAGCAGTGAAACGGATGAAGCTTTCTTT	CASSETDEAFF
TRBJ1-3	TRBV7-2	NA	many	TGTGCCAGCAGCCCGGGGGACACCATATATTTT	CASSPGDTIYF
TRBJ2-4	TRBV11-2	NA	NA	TGTGCCAGCAGCTCGATTCCAACAGGGGCCAAAAACATTCAGTACTTC	CASSSIPTGAKNIQYF
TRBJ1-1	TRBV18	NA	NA	TGTGCCAGCTCACCATCGCTTGGGACTGAAGCTTTCTTT	CASSPSLGTEAFF
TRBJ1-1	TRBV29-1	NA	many	TGCAGCGGCCGGGACACCCCGGGTACTGAAGCTTTCTTT	CSGRDTPGTEAFF
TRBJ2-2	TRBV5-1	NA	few	TGCGCCAGCAGCCGGAACAGGAACCTAGGAACCGGGGAGCTGTTTTTT	CASSRNRNLGTGELFF
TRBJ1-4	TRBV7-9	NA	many	TGTGCCAGCAGCTCTAGGGGAGCCAAGGGATACGAAAAACTGTTTTTT	CASSSRGAKGYEKLFF
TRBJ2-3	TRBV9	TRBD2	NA	TGTGCCAGCAGCGTTAGCGGGAAACGCACAGATACGCAGTATTTT	CASSVSGKRTDTQYF
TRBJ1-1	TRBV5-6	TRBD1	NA	TGTGCCAGCAGCTTCCAGGACAGGGCTATGAACACTGAAGCTTTCTTT	CASSFQDRAMNTEAFF
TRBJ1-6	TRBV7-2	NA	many	TGTGCCAGCAGCGTAAATTCACCCCTCCACTTT	CASSVNSPLHF
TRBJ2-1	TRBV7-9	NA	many	TGTGCCAGCAGCAGAGGACAGTATAACAATGAGCAGTTCTTC	CASSRGQYNNEQFF
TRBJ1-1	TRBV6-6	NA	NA	TGTGCCAGCAGGTCCCCACGGAGCACTGAAGCTTTCTTT	CASRSPRSTEAFF